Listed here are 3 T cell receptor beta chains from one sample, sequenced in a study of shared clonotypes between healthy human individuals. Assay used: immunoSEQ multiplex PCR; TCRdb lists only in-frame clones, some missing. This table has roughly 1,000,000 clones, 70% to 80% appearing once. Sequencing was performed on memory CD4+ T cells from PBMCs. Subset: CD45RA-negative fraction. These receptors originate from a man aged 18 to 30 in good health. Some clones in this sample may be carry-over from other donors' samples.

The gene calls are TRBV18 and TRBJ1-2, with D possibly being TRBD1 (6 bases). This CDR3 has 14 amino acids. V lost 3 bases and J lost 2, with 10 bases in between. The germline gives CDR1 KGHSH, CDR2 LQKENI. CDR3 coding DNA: TGTGCCAGCTCACCGACAACAGGGAACTATGGCTACACCTTC. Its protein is CASSPTTGNYGYTF.

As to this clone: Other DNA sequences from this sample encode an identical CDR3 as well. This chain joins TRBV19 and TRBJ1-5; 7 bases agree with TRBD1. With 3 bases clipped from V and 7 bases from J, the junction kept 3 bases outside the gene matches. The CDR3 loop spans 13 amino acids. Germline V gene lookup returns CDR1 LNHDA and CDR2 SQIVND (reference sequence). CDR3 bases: TGTGCCAGTAGTATGACAGGGCCGCAGCCCCAGCATTTT. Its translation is CASSMTGPQPQHF.

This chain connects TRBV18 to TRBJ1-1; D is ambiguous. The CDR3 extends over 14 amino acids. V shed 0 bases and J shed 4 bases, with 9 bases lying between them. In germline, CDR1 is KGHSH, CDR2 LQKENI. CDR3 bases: TGTGCCAGCTCACCACCGCTCGGAGGCACTGAAGCTTTCTTT. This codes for CASSPPLGGTEAFF.